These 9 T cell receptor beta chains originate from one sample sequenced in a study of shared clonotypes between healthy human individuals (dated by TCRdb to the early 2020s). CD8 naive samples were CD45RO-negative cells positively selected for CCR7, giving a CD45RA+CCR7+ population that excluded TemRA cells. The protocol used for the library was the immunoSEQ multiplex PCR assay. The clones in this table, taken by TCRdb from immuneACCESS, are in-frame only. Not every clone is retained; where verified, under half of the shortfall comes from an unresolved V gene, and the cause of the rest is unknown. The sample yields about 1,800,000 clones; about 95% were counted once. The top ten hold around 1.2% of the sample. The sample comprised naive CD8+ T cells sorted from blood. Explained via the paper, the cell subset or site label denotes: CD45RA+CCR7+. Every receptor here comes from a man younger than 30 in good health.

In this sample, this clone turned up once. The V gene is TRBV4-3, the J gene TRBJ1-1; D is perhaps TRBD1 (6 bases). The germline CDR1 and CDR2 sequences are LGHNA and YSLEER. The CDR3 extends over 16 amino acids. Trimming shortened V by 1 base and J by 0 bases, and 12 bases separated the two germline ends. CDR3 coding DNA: TGCGCCAGCAGCCAAGTTTATGGGGGCTTGAACACTGAAGCTTTCTTT. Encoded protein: CASSQVYGGLNTEAFF.

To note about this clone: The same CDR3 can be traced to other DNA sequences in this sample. The CDR3 coding sequence is TGTGCCAGCAGCCTAACTAGCGGGACCTCCTACGAGCAGTACTTC. This encodes CASSLTSGTSYEQYF. The rearrangement links TRBV11-2 to TRBJ2-7; 10 bases map to TRBD2. Germline trimming cut 5 bases from V and 0 bases from J; bases unmatched to any gene: 4. The CDR3 loop spans 15 amino acids. Germline V gene data show CDR1 as SGHAT and CDR2 as FQNNGV.

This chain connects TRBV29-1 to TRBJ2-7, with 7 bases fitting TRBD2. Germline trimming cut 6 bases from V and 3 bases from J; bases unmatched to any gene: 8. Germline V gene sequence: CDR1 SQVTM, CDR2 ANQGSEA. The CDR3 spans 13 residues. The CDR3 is CSVMGGERYEQYF. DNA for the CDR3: TGCAGCGTGATGGGAGGGGAGCGCTACGAGCAGTACTTC.

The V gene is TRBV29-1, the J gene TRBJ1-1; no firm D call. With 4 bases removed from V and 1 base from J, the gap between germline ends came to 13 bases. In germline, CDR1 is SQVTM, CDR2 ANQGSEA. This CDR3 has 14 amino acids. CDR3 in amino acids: CSVGGDPENTEAFF. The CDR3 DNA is TGCAGCGTTGGGGGAGACCCAGAGAACACTGAAGCTTTCTTT. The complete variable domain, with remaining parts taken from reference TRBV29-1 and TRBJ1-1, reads SAVISQKPSRDICQRGTSLTIQCQVDSQVTMMFWYRQQPGQSLTLIATANQGSEATYESGFVIDKFPISRPNLTFSTLTVSNMSPEDSSIYLCSVGGDPENTEAFFGQGTRLTVV.

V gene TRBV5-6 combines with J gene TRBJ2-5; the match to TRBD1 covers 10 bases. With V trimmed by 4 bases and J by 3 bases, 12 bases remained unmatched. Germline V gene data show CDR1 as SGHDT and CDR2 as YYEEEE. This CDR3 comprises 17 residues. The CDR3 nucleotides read TGTGCCAGCAGCGCCAGCACTCGGGACAGGGGTAAAGAGACCCAGTACTTC. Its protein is CASSASTRDRGKETQYF. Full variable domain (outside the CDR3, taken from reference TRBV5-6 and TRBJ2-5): DAGVTQSPTHLIKTRGQQVTLRCSPKSGHDTVSWYQQALGQGPQFIFQYYEEEERQRGNFPDRFSGHQFPNYSSELNVNALLLGDSALYLCASSASTRDRGKETQYFGPGTRLLVL.

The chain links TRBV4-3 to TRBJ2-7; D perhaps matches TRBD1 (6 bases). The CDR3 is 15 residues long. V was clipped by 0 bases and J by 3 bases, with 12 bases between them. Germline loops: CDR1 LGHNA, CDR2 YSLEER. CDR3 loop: CASSQEFRGNYEQYF. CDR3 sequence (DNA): TGCGCCAGCAGCCAAGAATTCAGGGGAAACTACGAGCAGTACTTC.

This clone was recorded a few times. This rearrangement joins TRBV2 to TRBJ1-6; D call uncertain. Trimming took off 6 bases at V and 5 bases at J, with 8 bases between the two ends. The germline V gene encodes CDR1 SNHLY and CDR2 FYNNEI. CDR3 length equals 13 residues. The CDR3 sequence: CASRERNNSPLHF. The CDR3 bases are TGTGCCAGCAGGGAAAGGAATAATTCACCCCTCCACTTT.

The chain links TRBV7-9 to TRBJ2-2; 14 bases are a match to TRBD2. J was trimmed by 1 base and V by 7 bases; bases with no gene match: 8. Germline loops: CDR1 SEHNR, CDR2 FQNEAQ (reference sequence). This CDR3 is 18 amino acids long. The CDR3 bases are TGTGCCAGCATCGGAAAGGGACTAGCGGGAGAGAACACCGGGGAGCTGTTTTTT. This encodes CASIGKGLAGENTGELFF.

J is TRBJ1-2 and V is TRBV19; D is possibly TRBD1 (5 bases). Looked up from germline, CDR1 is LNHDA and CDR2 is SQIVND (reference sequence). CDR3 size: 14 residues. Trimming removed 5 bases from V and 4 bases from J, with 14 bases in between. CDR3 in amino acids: CASSWDLESYGYTF. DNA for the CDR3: TGTGCCAGTAGTTGGGACCTAGAGAGCTATGGCTACACCTTC.